This T cell receptor (beta chain) emerged from a study of cytomegalovirus exposure and HLA in healthy donors (dated by TCRdb to between 2016 and 2019). With respect to the entire study: In an earlier analysis of around 540 of the donors, about 260 Gb of sequence data and 117 million unique TCR beta sequences from 180 million or so T cells were reported. An early release that covered about 640 HLA-typed donors contained about 290 gigabases of sequencing data and around 80 million unique TCR sequences. All discovery cohort repertoires had been generated using a single sequencing platform. Genome-wide SNP genotypes for about 55% of the roughly 670 donors were used in a later genetic analysis, which treated that subset as a discovery cohort. The later analysis used no new phenotypic data to find candidate immune exposures, relying instead on TCR beta sequences and their occurrence across donors. Across under 500 genotyped donors of the cohort, an average of roughly 230,000 unique TCR beta nucleotide sequences per donor were sequenced, and approximately 17% of those sequences were non-productive. The study aimed to test whether signatures of past pathogen exposure could be identified by cataloging public T cell receptors. To decide whether each TCR beta V gene segment behaved as functional or pseudogenic, an earlier analysis of approximately 590 of the donors relied on high-throughput TCR beta sequencing. A later analysis re-analyzed previously published TCR beta repertoires from approximately 670 donors and added high-resolution HLA genotyping to study TCR occurrence patterns. Four to six DR-DQ haplotypes were handled as single units for association and clustering, since linkage in the cohort was strong. In addition to the first cohort of 666 subjects, a separate validation cohort of 100 to 150 different subjects was used. The genetic ancestry cluster associated with self-reported Caucasian donors included around four fifths of the 398 genotyped donors. Alongside the repertoire data, information on donor age, sex, ethnicity and CMV serostatus was compiled. Typing coverage varied by locus: roughly 629-630 donors for A, B, C, DRB1 and DQB1; roughly 560 for DQA1; about 600 for DPA1; under 490 for DPB1. To predict cytomegalovirus infection status, the study brought together high-throughput TCR immunosequencing, statistical association of individual TCRs with disease status, and machine learning. Using immunosequencing, the study profiled T cell repertoires from 550 to 750 subjects and related those repertoires to cytomegalovirus serostatus. HLA typing covered class I and class II loci at four-digit resolution.

The cohort consisted of more than 650 healthy bone marrow donors. All cohort members were sampled while nominally healthy, although unrecorded immune exposures were likely present. The donor tested CMV seronegative, placing the donor among the roughly 400 seronegative members of the cohort. A peripheral blood sample was provided by each donor, and peripheral blood mononuclear cells were used for TCR beta sequencing. The Qiagen DNeasy Blood Extraction Kit was used to extract genomic DNA from the blood cell samples. The library was obtained by the immunoSEQ multiplex PCR assay. For the multiplex PCR, a mixture combining 60 forward primers for TCR Vbeta segments and 13 reverse primers for TCR Jbeta segments was used. The CDR3 region of rearranged TCR beta genes was amplified from genomic DNA by a multiplex PCR assay. The amplified TCR beta libraries were sequenced on the Illumina HiSeq System as 87-base-pair reads. From the authors' description of their analysis: Across the roughly 670 repertoires, a later analysis counted some 80 million unique TCR beta chains, roughly 11 million of which were shared by at least two donors. Raw reads were error-corrected and collapsed into unique sequences with a nearest-neighbor algorithm that merged closely related sequences to remove PCR and sequencing errors. CDR3 sequences were aligned to IMGT reference sequences to assign V, D and J gene segments. For a sequence to be retained, at least a six-nucleotide match to both a V gene segment and a J gene segment was required. Rearrangements were classified as productive when the CDR3 lacked stop codons and remained in frame with V and J, and all other rearrangements were classified as non-productive. Following IMGT convention, CDR3 was defined as the stretch from the second conserved V-encoded cysteine to the conserved J-encoded phenylalanine. Sequences without an unambiguous match to a single V gene segment were excluded from the earlier analysis of about 600 of the donors. In an earlier analysis of some 590 of the donors, a V segment was called functional when productive rearrangements were above 56.7%, and segregating when the standard deviation between donors exceeded 5%. A statistical classification framework was developed to diagnose cytomegalovirus status using the catalog of TCR beta chain sequences. In a later analysis, V and J genes were assigned by comparing TCR nucleotide sequences against IMGT/GENE-DB human TR gene sequences. The TCRdist pipeline was used in a later analysis to assign CDR3 sequences and most-parsimonious VDJ recombination scenarios. In a later analysis, every TCR beta chain was defined by the combination of its CDR3 amino acid sequence and its V-gene family, and reads without a unique V-gene family were dropped. In a later analysis, 450 to 600 highly shared, low-generation-probability nucleotide sequences were removed to address suspected cross-contamination and a sequencing artifact. In a later analysis, a clonal expansion index for each public chain was calculated from normalized within-repertoire ranks of inferred template counts. In a later analysis, generation probabilities were computed with a VDJ recombination model fitted to out-of-frame rearrangements, and the resulting probabilities were checked against IGoR. In a later analysis, TCR-TCR, TCR-HLA and TCR-CMV co-occurrence was scored with hypergeometric tests, and a repertoire-size bias correction was applied to TCR pairs. False discovery rates were estimated in a later analysis by permuting HLA or CMV assignments 20 times. In a later analysis, co-occurring TCRs were grouped using DBSCAN, with TCRdist sequence similarity added in when clustering inside HLA-allele-positive subsets. For co-occurrence clustering, repertoires with fewer than 30,000 or more than 120,000 public chains were excluded, along with 5 or 6 repertoires with anomalous nucleotide sharing. TCRdb retrieved this table from immuneACCESS and kept in-frame rearrangements only. Not all clones are present; in checked studies, unresolved V genes account for under half, and no reason is known for the remainder. V, J and clone size are taken as reported in that table, and D and trimming were inferred from the DNA itself. The sample includes roughly 130,000 clones, with 80% observed a single time. Jointly, the top ten make up less than 3% of the sample.

Worth noting for this clone: Its antigen is still unknown. Nothing much larger sits one base from this clone, and base qualities are not available.

The full study reports these points: Several of the top co-occurrence clusters appeared to be linked to parvovirus B19, influenza, CMV and Epstein-Barr virus, according to a later analysis. This cohort had only TCR beta chains sequenced, and the lack of alpha or paired-chain data limited which features could be detected. According to a later analysis, TCR association rates differed among HLA loci, with DRB1 alleles showing the most associated TCRs and HLA-C alleles showing the fewest. In vitro tests confirmed that a few of the cytomegalovirus-associated TCR beta chains recognize cytomegalovirus antigens. A group of highly shared sequence variants was considered likely to be a technical artifact of the sequencing pipeline. A later genetic analysis associated a missense DCLRE1C variant with V-gene and J-gene trimming of TCR beta chains, and an independent cohort replicated the association. In an earlier analysis of roughly 500 of the donors, most TCR beta V segments appeared in productive rearrangements about 90% or about 30% of the time, broadly matching IMGT annotations. Cytomegalovirus status was reported to be diagnosed by the classifier with high specificity and sensitivity in both the original and validation cohorts. Immune exposure information for the cohort was limited to CMV serostatus. In the study, roughly 160 TCR beta chains were listed as associated with cytomegalovirus. In a later analysis, HLA-associated TCR beta chains showed more clonal expansion and lower generation probabilities than non-associated chains that were equally common. HLA typing was unavailable for some donors at each locus, so association tests used only the typed subset. The presence/absence analyses assumed that sequencing depth was roughly uniform across donors, and that assumption may not be true. It was suggested by the authors that the approach could potentially be generalized to other disease states and immunological phenotypes. A further reported finding was that TCR beta sequences accurately predicted the HLA-A and HLA-B alleles for most subjects in the first cohort. In a later genetic analysis, fewer N-insertions in productive TCRs were reported among donors in an Asian-associated ancestry cluster than the roughly 670-donor mean. In a later analysis, most CMV-associated TCR beta chains were found to appear HLA-restricted, with HLA associations seemingly driven largely by CMV exposure. Over 15 rarely observed V segments, including chromosome 9 orphons, were excluded from the earlier analysis of approximately 500 of the donors because counts were too low. Specific HLA alleles were associated with around 18,000 TCR beta sequences at a false discovery rate of 0.05 in a later analysis. Strong co-occurrence of HLA alleles, especially DR and DQ, made assigning TCR associations to individual alleles difficult. Most TCR sequences were observed very rarely across donors, whereas some public TCRs were present in many individuals. Linkage disequilibrium might explain the correlated functional status among segregating V segments, but an unknown experimental factor could not be excluded.

This clonotype originated in a man aged 25 to 45 in good health and CMV-seronegative. The material sequenced was PBMCs.

The CDR3 here reads CASRGGRETNEQFF. In nucleotides, the sequence is TGCGCCAGCAGGGGCGGGAGGGAAACCAATGAGCAGTTCTTC. The chain couples TRBV5-1 to TRBJ2-1; 9 middle bases align to TRBD2. V is cut back by 5 bases and J by 6 bases, with 6 bases in the junction unmatched. In the germline V gene, CDR1 corresponds to SGHRS and CDR2 to YFSETQ. The CDR3 numbers 14 residues from cysteine through phenylalanine. Just the 42-base CDR3 DNA is kept, in frame starting at base 1.